This record looks at one T cell receptor beta chain sequence and its context. The antigen it binds to is not known. Within one base of it there is no much larger clone, and no base qualities were kept. Participants in the prospective study were aged about 18 to 95 years, lived in 24 United States geographic areas, and enrolled through a virtual design. In the prospective study, cohorts were assigned on the basis of participant-reported clinical history obtained from a screening survey and a study questionnaire. For ImmuneRACE Cohort 3, a participant was defined as recovered based on two consecutive negative NP/OP PCR tests, clearance by a healthcare professional, or resolution of symptoms. Each participant in the prospective study had whole blood, serum and a nasopharyngeal or oropharyngeal swab collected by mobile phlebotomists. Prospective study participants could optionally give additional blood draws and questionnaires over a roughly 2-month period. Before DNA extraction, blood samples from the prospective study were shipped at room temperature or frozen.

From the germline V gene, CDR1 is SQVTM and CDR2 is ANQGSEA. The CDR3 contains 16 residues, cysteine and phenylalanine counted. The sequence is cut down to CDR3 DNA, 48 bases in frame from base 1. At the junction V is shortened by 4 bases and J by 2 bases, with 15 bases in between. This specimen comes from a study of blood T cell repertoires in COVID-19 (TCRdb year 2020). About the full investigation: Samples from collaborators originated in the United States, Italy and Spain and spanned both the acute and convalescent phases of COVID-19. Where available, HLA class I and class II types were taken from metadata supplied by the sample provider and were not determined by assay-based typing. The repertoires were released in a freely available public database intended as a resource for research on the immune response to SARS-CoV-2. Deeply sampled blood TCRbeta repertoires from subjects exposed to, actively infected with, or recovered from COVID-19 were included in the dataset. Sample metadata almost always included a de-identified subject ID, COVID-19 status, age in years and sex. The prospective study material was composed of cDNA or gDNA derived from T cells, B-cell-depleted T cells, or PBMCs. Samples were obtained from the ongoing ImmuneRACE study (first 160 participants) and from some 1,200 subjects provided by 6 global collaborators.

Beyond this particular receptor, the publication reports: The quantity of clinical and demographic metadata differed by source and by participant and was supplied without curation.

The immunoSEQ Assay, a bias-controlled multiplex PCR, was used to amplify TCRbeta CDR3 regions from genomic DNA. The paper's data handling went like this. Nucleated cell counts per sample were estimated from amplification of reference gene primers within the assay. To quantify the absolute abundance of each unique TCRbeta CDR3 rearrangement, sequence reads were collapsed and filtered. For each sample, productive Simpson clonality was calculated as the square root of Simpson's diversity index over productive rearrangements. TCRdb stores this immuneACCESS table with in-frame sequences only. Part of the clones is absent; in the studies checked, under half of the shortfall reflects unresolved V genes, and no reason is known for the rest. V, J and clone size were drawn from that table, and D and trimming were deduced from the DNA. For this sample the table gives roughly 360,000 clones, of which 75% to 90% were detected only once. Approximately 5.4% of the sample lies in the top ten.

The sample consisted of PBMCs or T cells enriched from blood (not recorded which). The TCR originated in a woman aged 50 to 60 who had recovered from COVID-19. The chain joins TRBV29-1 to TRBJ2-6, with a weak D call of TRBD2 (6 bases match). This receptor carries the CDR3 CSVGGDAETGANVLTF. The nucleotide sequence is TGCAGCGTTGGGGGGGATGCTGAGACTGGGGCCAACGTCCTGACTTTC. With the rest looked up from the reference TRBV29-1 and TRBJ2-6 genes rather than sequenced, the full variable domain is SAVISQKPSRDICQRGTSLTIQCQVDSQVTMMFWYRQQPGQSLTLIATANQGSEATYESGFVIDKFPISRPNLTFSTLTVSNMSPEDSSIYLCSVGGDAETGANVLTFGAGSRLTVL.